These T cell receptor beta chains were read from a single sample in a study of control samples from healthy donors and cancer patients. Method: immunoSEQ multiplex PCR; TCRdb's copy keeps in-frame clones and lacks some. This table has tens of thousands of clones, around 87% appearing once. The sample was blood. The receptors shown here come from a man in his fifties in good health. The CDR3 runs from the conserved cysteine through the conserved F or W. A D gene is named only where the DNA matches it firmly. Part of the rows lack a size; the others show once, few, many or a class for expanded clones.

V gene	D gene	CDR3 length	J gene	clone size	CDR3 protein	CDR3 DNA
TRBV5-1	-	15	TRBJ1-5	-	CASSLAGLENQPQHF	TGCGCCAGCAGCTTGGCGGGACTCGAGAATCAGCCCCAGCATTTT
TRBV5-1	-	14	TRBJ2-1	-	CASSLAYSGNEQFF	TGCGCCAGCAGCTTGGCCTATAGCGGCAATGAGCAGTTCTTC
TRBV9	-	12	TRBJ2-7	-	CASSVGGNEQYF	TGTGCCAGCAGCGTTGGGGGGAACGAGCAGTACTTC
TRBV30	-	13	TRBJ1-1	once	CAWSVRGGTEAFF	TGTGCCTGGAGTGTACGGGGGGGCACTGAAGCTTTCTTT
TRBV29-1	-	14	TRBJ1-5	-	CSVEGRVSNQPQHF	TGCAGCGTTGAGGGCAGGGTTAGCAATCAGCCCCAGCATTTT
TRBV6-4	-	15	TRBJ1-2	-	CASSDSKISSYGYTF	TGTGCCAGCAGTGACTCGAAAATCAGCTCCTATGGCTACACCTTC
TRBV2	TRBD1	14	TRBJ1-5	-	CASSGNRGDQPQHF	TGTGCCAGCAGTGGAAACAGGGGAGATCAGCCCCAGCATTTT
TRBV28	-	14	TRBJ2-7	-	CASSSPGAIHEQYF	TGTGCCAGCAGTTCCCCGGGGGCTATCCACGAGCAGTACTTC
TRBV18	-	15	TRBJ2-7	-	CASSPISINPYEQYF	TGTGCCAGCTCACCAATTTCGATAAACCCCTACGAGCAGTACTTC
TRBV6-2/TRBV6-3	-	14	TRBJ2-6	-	CASSLTSGANVLTF	TGTGCCAGCAGTTTGACTTCGGGGGCCAACGTCCTGACTTTC
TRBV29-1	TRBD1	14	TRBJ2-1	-	CSVGGTGSYNEQFF	TGCAGCGTTGGGGGGACAGGGTCCTACAATGAGCAGTTCTTC
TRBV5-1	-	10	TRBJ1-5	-	CASSGQPQHF	TGCGCCAGCAGCGGTCAGCCCCAGCATTTT
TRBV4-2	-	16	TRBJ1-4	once	CASSQGKGTTNEKLFF	TGTGCCAGCAGCCAGGGTAAGGGCACAACTAATGAAAAACTGTTTTTT
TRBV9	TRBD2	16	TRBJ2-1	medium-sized	CASSARTSEVRNEQFF	TGTGCCAGCAGCGCCCGAACTAGCGAAGTGCGCAATGAGCAGTTCTTC
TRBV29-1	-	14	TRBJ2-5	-	CSVEVPATQETQYF	TGCAGCGTTGAAGTCCCGGCCACCCAAGAGACCCAGTACTTC
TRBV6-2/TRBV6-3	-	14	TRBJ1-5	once	CASSRDGTNQPQHF	TGTGCCAGCAGCCGGGACGGAACCAATCAGCCCCAGCATTTT